The 18 T cell receptor beta chains below all came from one sample that was sequenced in a study of T cell changes during pregnancy in multiple sclerosis. The protocol was immunoSEQ multiplex PCR, while the TCRdb copy is restricted to in-frame clones and leaves out a portion. The table lists roughly 30,000 clones, about 88% of them singletons. Sequencing was performed on CD8+ T cells from peripheral blood mononuclear cells, taken after pregnancy. These receptors originate from a female donor with multiple sclerosis, enrolled in a pregnancy study.

The chain couples TRBV11-2 to TRBJ2-1; 12 bases fit TRBD2. With V trimmed by 7 bases and J by 5 bases, 9 bases remained unmatched. Germline V gene sequence: CDR1 SGHAT, CDR2 FQNNGV. This CDR3 spans 16 amino acids. As DNA, the CDR3 is TGTGCCAGCACCAACGTCGGACTAGCGGGAAACAATGAGCAGTTCTTC. It specifies CASTNVGLAGNNEQFF.

The chain employs TRBV5-1 and TRBJ1-6; the match to TRBD1 covers 7 bases. The V and J ends lost 4 bases and 7 bases, in that order; junction bases with no gene match: 17. In germline, CDR1 is SGHRS, CDR2 YFSETQ. The CDR3 is 18 amino acids. In DNA form, the CDR3 reads TGCGCCAGCAGCCAGCTGTCTCCCGGGACAGATCAGAATTCACCCCTCCACTTT. Protein sequence: CASSQLSPGTDQNSPLHF.

This chain joins TRBV6-5 and TRBJ1-1; the match to TRBD1 covers 11 bases. V dropped 7 bases and J dropped 8; count of bases not matched to a gene: 9. The CDR3 extends over 14 amino acids. In germline, CDR1 is MNHEY, CDR2 SVGAGI. The CDR3: CASTKGQGDDEAFF. Here the CDR3 DNA reads TGTGCCAGCACAAAGGGACAGGGGGATGACGAAGCTTTCTTT.

V usage is TRBV19 and J usage is TRBJ1-5; 10 bases are a match to TRBD1. After removal of 4 bases from V and 2 bases from J, the junction contained 11 bases not matched to a gene. This CDR3 region has 18 residues. Germline V gene data show CDR1 as LNHDA and CDR2 as SQIVND (reference sequence). The CDR3 loop is CASSKPSGTGVGNQPQHF. The DNA for the CDR3 is TGTGCCAGTAGTAAACCCTCCGGGACAGGGGTCGGCAATCAGCCCCAGCATTTT.

The chain is built from TRBV30 and TRBJ1-2; maybe TRBD1 (5 bases). The CDR3 runs to 15 residues. Trimming shortened V by 5 bases and J by 1 base, and 17 bases separated the two germline ends. The germline CDR1 and CDR2 sequences are GTSNPN and SVGIG (reference sequence). CDR3 region: CAWASGRGVNYGYTF. The CDR3, as DNA: TGTGCCTGGGCTTCCGGACGGGGGGTTAACTATGGCTACACCTTC.

Details on this clone: An end of the junction differs from the germline gene, which may be a read error. CDR3 residues: CASSSRAGGPNEQFF. The CDR3 nucleotides read TGTGCTAGCAGCTCCCGAGCGGGAGGACCGAATGAGCAGTTCTTC. This chain connects TRBV7-7 to TRBJ2-1; 9 nucleotides match TRBD2. CDR1 and CDR2 (germline): SSHAT, FNYEAQ (reference sequence). The CDR3 length is 15 residues. The whole variable domain, remainder taken from reference TRBV7-7 and TRBJ2-1, is GAGVSQSPRYKVTKRGQDVTLRCDPISSHATLYWYQQALGQGPEFLTYFNYEAQPDKSGLPSDRFSAERPEGSISTLTIQRTEQRDSAMYRCASSSRAGGPNEQFFGPGTRLTVL.

The chain carries TRBV7-8 and TRBJ1-2, with a tentative D call TRBD1 (5 bases). Trimming took 1 base from V and 7 from J, leaving 16 bases between them. The V gene's germline CDR1 is SGHVS and CDR2 FQNEAQ. The CDR3 loop spans 15 amino acids. The CDR3 region is CASSLDRTLRTGYTF. Written as DNA, the CDR3 is TGTGCCAGCAGCTTAGACAGGACCCTCCGGACTGGCTACACCTTC.

The chain links TRBV7-6 to TRBJ2-2, with 12 bases that match TRBD1. V lost 5 bases and J lost 6; bases outside the gene matches: 4. The CDR3 covers 15 residues. CDR1 SGHVS and CDR2 FNYEAQ come from the germline V gene. The CDR3 DNA sequence: TGTGCCAGCAGCCTTGGGACAGGGGGCCCCGGGGAGCTGTTTTTT. Translation gives CASSLGTGGPGELFF.

This clone was recorded only once. The chain recombines TRBV4-1 with TRBJ1-1; D remains unclear. Germline CDR1 reads MGHRA; CDR2 reads YSYEKL. This CDR3 comprises 15 residues. Deletions cut 1 base from V and 6 bases from J, with 15 bases between. CDR3 region: CASSQVADPGAEAFF. CDR3 nucleotide sequence: TGCGCCAGCAGCCAAGTCGCCGATCCAGGCGCTGAAGCTTTCTTT.

The genes are TRBV30 and TRBJ1-3; D perhaps matches TRBD1 (5 bases). The CDR3 extends over 16 amino acids. Trimming removed 3 bases from V and 0 bases from J, with 15 bases in between. CDR1 and CDR2 from the germline V gene are GTSNPN and SVGIG (reference sequence). Written as DNA, the CDR3 is TGTGCCTGGAGATCCCAGGGCCCATCCTCTGGAAACACCATATATTTT. Its translation: CAWRSQGPSSGNTIYF.

V and J are TRBV5-4 and TRBJ2-3; 14 bases agree with TRBD2. This CDR3 spans 14 amino acids. The V segment lost 7 bases and the J segment 6 bases; nucleotides outside the gene matches: 4. Germline assignment: CDR1 SGHNT and CDR2 YYREEE (reference sequence). The CDR3 DNA reads TGTGCCAGCCAGGGACTAGCGGGAGCTGATACGCAGTATTTT. Amino acids: CASQGLAGADTQYF.

This clone was detected only a few times. This chain joins TRBV2 and TRBJ1-2; D may be TRBD1 (5 bases). The CDR3 sequence is 12 residues long. The germline gives CDR1 SNHLY, CDR2 FYNNEI. Trimming shortened V by 2 bases and J by 10 bases, and 11 bases separated the two germline ends. CDR3 DNA: TGTGCCAGCAGTGAACTACAGGTGGACTACACCTTC. Its protein product is CASSELQVDYTF. Based on the CDR3 plus reference TRBV2 and TRBJ1-2, the full variable domain is EPEVTQTPSHQVTQMGQEVILRCVPISNHLYFYWYRQILGQKVEFLVSFYNNEISEKSEIFDDQFSVERPDGSNFTLKIRSTKLEDSAMYFCASSELQVDYTFGSGTRLTVV.

V usage is TRBV28 and J usage is TRBJ2-7, with 7 bases fitting TRBD2. Trimming cost V 7 bases and J 3 bases; bases outside gene matches: 6. The CDR3 runs 13 residues. CDR1 is MDHEN, CDR2 SYDVKM, per germline. DNA of the CDR3: TGTGCCAGCACTGAAGTAGCGGGCTACGAGCAGTACTTC. This codes for CASTEVAGYEQYF. Using reference TRBV28 and TRBJ2-7 for the parts outside the CDR3, the full variable domain is DVKVTQSSRYLVKRTGEKVFLECVQDMDHENMFWYRQDPGLGLRLIYFSYDVKMKEKGDIPEGYSVSREKKERFSLILESASTNQTSMYLCASTEVAGYEQYFGPGTRLTVT.

The gene calls are TRBV9 and TRBJ2-7, with TRBD2 identical over 13 bases. The CDR3 covers 15 residues. The trim removed 4 bases at V and 5 bases at J, leaving 6 bases unmatched. The germline gives CDR1 SGDLS, CDR2 YYNGEE. This CDR3 reads CASSNGLAGVDEQYF. The CDR3 DNA reads as TGTGCCAGCAGCAACGGACTAGCGGGAGTCGACGAGCAGTACTTC.

V gene TRBV5-4 combines with J gene TRBJ2-5; 8 positions match TRBD1. The end of the DNA aligns better with TRBJ2-7, so the J call may be wrong. Per the germline V gene, CDR1 is SGHNT and CDR2 is YYREEE (reference sequence). This CDR3 has 12 residues. CDR3 residues: CASSGTGNEQYF. CDR3 nucleotide sequence: TGTGCCAGCAGCGGGACAGGTAACGAGCAGTACTTC.

This sequence joins TRBV21-1 and TRBJ1-1. TRBV21-1 is termed a pseudogene. The CDR3 extends over 13 amino acids. CDR3 sequence (DNA): TGTGCCAGCAGCAAAGGGCCGAGGGAAGAAGCTTTCTTT. Translated: CASSKGPREEAFF.

The chain links TRBV6-1 to TRBJ1-5; D might be TRBD1 (5 bases). V lost 2 bases and J lost 0, with 11 bases in between. The CDR3 is 16 amino acids. Germline-derived CDR1 and CDR2 are MNHNS and SASEGT. The CDR3 spells CASSERGGGSNQPQHF. The CDR3 DNA sequence: TGTGCCAGCAGTGAACGGGGGGGAGGTAGCAATCAGCCCCAGCATTTT.

The chain combines TRBV29-1 with TRBJ2-7; a weak D match, TRBD2 (5 bases). The germline V gene encodes CDR1 SQVTM and CDR2 ANQGSEA. Trimming stripped 4 bases from V and 0 bases from J, with 13 bases between. The CDR3 contains 14 residues. As DNA, the CDR3 is TGCAGCGTTGGGGAAGAGAGGGACTCCTACGAGCAGTACTTC. This encodes CSVGEERDSYEQYF.